The 19 T cell receptor beta chains in this list originate from one sample, sequenced in a study of blood T cell repertoires in COVID-19. Using immunoSEQ multiplex PCR, the repertoire was profiled, and TCRdb retains in-frame clones only, with some absent. This table has 140,000 to 150,000 clones, about 87% appearing once. Source material: peripheral blood. The source is a woman aged 50 to 65 with active or convalescent COVID-19.

The rearrangement uses TRBV19 and TRBJ2-6; 12 bases agree with TRBD1. This CDR3 contains 19 residues. In germline, CDR1 is LNHDA, CDR2 SQIVND (reference sequence). V lost 0 bases and J lost 0; bases outside the gene matches: 3. CDR3 amino acids: CASSIEPGQGASGANVLTF. In DNA, the CDR3 is TGTGCCAGTAGTATAGAGCCGGGACAGGGGGCCTCTGGGGCCAACGTCCTGACTTTC.

This clone was found once. This chain links TRBV15 with TRBJ2-7; TRBD1 might be the D (6 bases). This CDR3 region has 15 residues. CDR1 and CDR2 from the germline V gene are LNHNV and YYDKDF (reference sequence). V was clipped by 3 bases and J by 5 bases, with 17 bases between them. CDR3 nucleotide sequence: TGTGCCACCAGCAGGTCCCTGGGGACAAATGACGAGCAGTACTTC. It codes for CATSRSLGTNDEQYF.

This chain joins TRBV7-9 and TRBJ1-1; 9 bases fit TRBD1. V was pared by 5 bases and J by 8 bases, with 15 bases of the junction left unmatched. The CDR3 contains 16 residues. CDR1 SEHNR and CDR2 FQNEAQ come from the germline V gene (reference sequence). CDR3 sequence reads: CASSPYVGTGREEAFF. CDR3 nucleotide sequence: TGTGCCAGCAGCCCATATGTGGGGACAGGGCGTGAGGAAGCTTTCTTT.

This chain joins TRBV4-2 and TRBJ1-2; perhaps TRBD1 as D (5 bases). The CDR3 is 13 residues long. Germline assignment: CDR1 LGHNA and CDR2 YNFKEQ. V was shortened by 1 base and J by 4 bases, with 7 bases between the two germline ends. The CDR3 loop reads CASSQGQGYGYTF. The DNA for the CDR3 is TGTGCCAGCAGCCAAGGCCAGGGCTATGGCTACACCTTC.

V usage is TRBV9 and J usage is TRBJ2-1, with 7 bases aligning to TRBD2. The V gene end was trimmed by 2 bases and the J gene end by 4 bases; junction bases not matched to a gene: 6. The CDR3 covers 15 residues. Germline lookup yields CDR1 SGDLS and CDR2 YYNGEE. This chain's CDR3 is CASSVTSATYNEQFF. The CDR3 DNA sequence: TGTGCCAGCAGCGTTACTAGCGCCACATACAATGAGCAGTTCTTC.

Here the CDR3 DNA reads TGCGCCAGCAGCCCCGGAGGGGGGGCGCATGAAAAACTGTTTTTT. Its protein is CASSPGGGAHEKLFF. The chain is built from TRBV4-3 and TRBJ1-4; perhaps TRBD1 as D (6 bases). The V gene's germline CDR1 is LGHNA and CDR2 YSLEER. V was clipped by 4 bases and J by 6 bases, with 15 bases between them. This CDR3 comprises 15 residues.

The V and J genes are TRBV7-2 and TRBJ2-7; TRBD2 agrees at 11 bases. The V gene's germline CDR1 is SGHTA and CDR2 FQGNSA. The length of the CDR3 is 17 residues. Trimming took 5 bases from V and 2 from J; bases not matched to a gene: 11. The CDR3 loop reads CASSKDGLTSGTYEQYF. The CDR3 DNA reads as TGTGCCAGCAGCAAAGACGGTCTGACTAGCGGGACCTACGAGCAGTACTTC.

V is TRBV5-1 and J is TRBJ2-2; D is perhaps TRBD2 (6 bases). CDR3 length equals 16 residues. Germline-derived CDR1 and CDR2 are SGHRS and YFSETQ. V gave up 3 bases and J gave up 5 bases, with 17 bases separating them. CDR3 in amino acids: CASSSPHRGRTGELFF. Here the CDR3 DNA reads TGCGCCAGCAGCTCCCCACACCGAGGGAGGACCGGGGAGCTGTTTTTT.

The J gene is TRBJ1-3, the V gene TRBV28, with D tentatively TRBD1 (6 bases). The V end was cut by 6 bases, the J end by 6 bases, with 15 bases between. CDR1 is MDHEN and CDR2 is SYDVKM in the germline V gene. This CDR3 region has 14 residues. The CDR3 protein is CASSQGDTSNTIYF. The CDR3 region has the DNA TGTGCCAGCAGCCAAGGGGACACGTCAAACACCATATATTTT.

On this clone: Germline and junction disagree at one end, which may indicate a read error. The chain combines TRBV7-7 with TRBJ2-2, with 10 nucleotides matching TRBD1. The CDR3 is 15 residues long. Germline loops: CDR1 SSHAT, CDR2 FNYEAQ (reference sequence). For the CDR3, the DNA is TGTGCTAGCAGCTGGGGGACAGGGGAATCCGGGGAGCTGTTTTTT. Protein product: CASSWGTGESGELFF.

Remarks on this clone: The junction departs from germline at one end; a sequencing error may be responsible. CDR3: CASSLGQSTGELFF. In DNA, the CDR3 is TGTGCTAGCAGCTTGGGACAAAGCACCGGGGAGCTGTTTTTT. The J gene is TRBJ2-2, the V gene TRBV7-7; perhaps TRBD1 as D (6 bases). Germline CDR1 reads SSHAT; CDR2 reads FNYEAQ (reference sequence). The CDR3 is 14 amino acids.

The CDR3 here is CASSLLAGAGLDGYTF. The CDR3 DNA reads as TGTGCCAGCAGCTTATTGGCAGGGGCCGGTTTGGATGGCTACACCTTC. The chain carries TRBV11-2 and TRBJ1-2; D perhaps matches TRBD1 (6 bases). Trimming stripped 2 bases from V and 6 bases from J, with 19 bases between. The germline V gene encodes CDR1 SGHAT and CDR2 FQNNGV. The CDR3 spans 16 residues.

The chain couples TRBV12-2 to TRBJ1-3. TRBV12-2 represents a pseudogene. The CDR3 spans 12 residues. The CDR3 coding sequence is TGTGCAAGTCGCCACCCCCCGCTGAGCATATATTTT. It yields the protein CASRHPPLSIYF.

This clone occurred once. The chain carries TRBV7-9 and TRBJ1-2; the match to TRBD1 covers 8 bases. After removal of 5 bases from V and 8 bases from J, the junction contained 13 bases not matched to a gene. CDR1 and CDR2 (germline): SEHNR, FQNEAQ (reference sequence). The CDR3 runs 15 residues. The CDR3 nucleotides read TGTGCCAGCAGCGAGCAAGACAGGGGAACGGGCGGCTACACCTTC. It specifies CASSEQDRGTGGYTF.

This sequence joins TRBV4-1 and TRBJ2-7, with D possibly TRBD2 on 6 matching bases. Trimming pared 10 bases from V and 2 bases from J, leaving 21 bases between. The CDR3 is 15 residues long. Germline V gives CDR1 MGHRA, CDR2 YSYEKL. The CDR3 DNA is TGCGCCACTCGGGCCCGGGACTTGCTGACCTACGAGCAGTACTTC. Amino acids: CATRARDLLTYEQYF.

This chain links TRBV4-1 with TRBJ2-5, with 7 bases fitting TRBD1. With V trimmed by 3 bases and J by 1 base, 11 bases remained unmatched. CDR3 length: 17 residues. Germline CDR1 and CDR2: MGHRA and YSYEKL. The CDR3 is CASSQGTAPGAQETQYF. CDR3 sequence (DNA): TGCGCCAGCAGCCAGGGGACAGCCCCAGGCGCCCAAGAGACCCAGTACTTC.

The V and J genes are TRBV7-9 and TRBJ2-2; a weak D match, TRBD2 (6 bases). Germline CDR1 SEHNR, CDR2 FQNEAQ (reference sequence). With 5 bases removed from V and 7 bases from J, the gap between germline ends came to 20 bases. The CDR3 length is 16 residues. The CDR3 DNA sequence: TGTGCCAGCAGCCTGGAAGGAGGGCTAGCCGGCGGGGAGCTGTTTTTT. It yields the protein CASSLEGGLAGGELFF.

This clone showed up just once. CDR3 amino acids: CSVKRGNTEAFF. The DNA for the CDR3 is TGCAGCGTTAAACGGGGGAACACTGAAGCTTTCTTT. The genes are TRBV29-1 and TRBJ1-1; D is undetermined. The germline V gene has CDR1 SQVTM and CDR2 ANQGSEA. The CDR3 runs 12 residues. V shed 5 bases and J shed 1 base, with 8 bases lying between them.

The chain combines TRBV11-2 with TRBJ1-1; maybe TRBD1 (5 bases). Germline assignment: CDR1 SGHAT and CDR2 FQNNGV. Trimming pared 3 bases from V and 7 bases from J, leaving 9 bases between. The CDR3 is 12 residues long. CDR3 amino acids: CASSLSGGEAFF. Written as DNA, the CDR3 is TGTGCCAGCAGCTTGTCGGGGGGTGAAGCTTTCTTT.